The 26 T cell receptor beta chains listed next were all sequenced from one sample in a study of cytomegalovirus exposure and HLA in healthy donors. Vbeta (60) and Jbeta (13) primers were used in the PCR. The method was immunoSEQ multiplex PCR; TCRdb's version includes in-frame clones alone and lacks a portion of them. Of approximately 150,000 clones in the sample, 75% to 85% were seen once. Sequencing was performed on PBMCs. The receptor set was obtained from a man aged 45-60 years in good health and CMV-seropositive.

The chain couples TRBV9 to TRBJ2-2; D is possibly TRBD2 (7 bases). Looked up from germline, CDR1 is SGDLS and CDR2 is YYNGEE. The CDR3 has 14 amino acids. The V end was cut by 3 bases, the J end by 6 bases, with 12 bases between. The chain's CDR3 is CASSEGGGAGELFF. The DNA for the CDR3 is TGTGCCAGCAGCGAGGGGGGAGGGGCCGGGGAGCTGTTTTTT. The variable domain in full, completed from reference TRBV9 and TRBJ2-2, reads DSGVTQTPKHLITATGQRVTLRCSPRSGDLSVYWYQQSLDQGLQFLIQYYNGEERAKGNILERFSAQQFPDLHSELNLSSLELGDSALYFCASSEGGGAGELFFGEGSRLTVL.

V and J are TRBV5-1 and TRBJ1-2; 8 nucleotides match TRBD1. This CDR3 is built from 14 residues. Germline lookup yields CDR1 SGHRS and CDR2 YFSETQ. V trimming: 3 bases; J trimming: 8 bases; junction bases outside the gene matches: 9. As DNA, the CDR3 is TGCGCCAGCAGCTACCTGACAGGGGTGGACGGCTACACCTTC. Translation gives CASSYLTGVDGYTF.

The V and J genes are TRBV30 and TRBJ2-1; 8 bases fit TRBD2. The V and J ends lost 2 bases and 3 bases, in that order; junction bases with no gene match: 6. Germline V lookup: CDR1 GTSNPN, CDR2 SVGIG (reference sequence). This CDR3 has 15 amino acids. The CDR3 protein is CAWSRAGDLYNEQFF. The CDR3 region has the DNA TGTGCCTGGAGTCGAGCGGGAGACCTCTACAATGAGCAGTTCTTC.

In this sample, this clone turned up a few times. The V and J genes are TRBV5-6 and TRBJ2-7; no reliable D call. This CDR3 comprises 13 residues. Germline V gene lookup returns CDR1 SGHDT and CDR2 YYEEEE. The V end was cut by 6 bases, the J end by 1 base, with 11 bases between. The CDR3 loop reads CASTLADSYEQYF. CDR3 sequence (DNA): TGTGCCAGCACCCTCGCGGATTCCTACGAGCAGTACTTC.

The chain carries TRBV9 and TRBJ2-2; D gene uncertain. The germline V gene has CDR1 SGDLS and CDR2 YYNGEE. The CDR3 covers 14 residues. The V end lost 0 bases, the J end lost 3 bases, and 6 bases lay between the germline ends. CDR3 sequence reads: CASSVVTDTGELFF. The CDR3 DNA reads TGTGCCAGCAGCGTAGTAACAGACACCGGGGAGCTGTTTTTT.

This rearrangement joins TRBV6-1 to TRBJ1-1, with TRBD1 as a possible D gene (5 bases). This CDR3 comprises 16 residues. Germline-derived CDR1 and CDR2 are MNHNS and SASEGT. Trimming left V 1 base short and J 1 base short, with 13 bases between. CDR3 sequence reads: CASSEGREEWNTEAFF. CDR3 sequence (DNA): TGTGCCAGCAGTGAAGGCAGGGAGGAATGGAACACTGAAGCTTTCTTT.

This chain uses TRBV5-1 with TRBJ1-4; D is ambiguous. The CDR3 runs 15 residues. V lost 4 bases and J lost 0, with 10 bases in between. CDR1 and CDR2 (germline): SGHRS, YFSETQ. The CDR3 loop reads CASSPGGATNEKLFF. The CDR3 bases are TGCGCCAGCAGCCCCGGCGGCGCAACTAATGAAAAACTGTTTTTT. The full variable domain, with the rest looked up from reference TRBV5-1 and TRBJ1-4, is KAGVTQTPRYLIKTRGQQVTLSCSPISGHRSVSWYQQTPGQGLQFLFEYFSETQRNKGNFPGRFSGRQFSNSRSEMNVSTLELGDSALYLCASSPGGATNEKLFFGSGTQLSVL.

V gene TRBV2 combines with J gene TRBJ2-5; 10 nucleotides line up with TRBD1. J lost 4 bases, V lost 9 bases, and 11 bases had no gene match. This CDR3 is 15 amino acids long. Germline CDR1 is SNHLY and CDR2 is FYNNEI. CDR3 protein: CASSRQGAGGETQYF. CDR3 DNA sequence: TGTGCCAGTTCCCGACAGGGGGCCGGAGGAGAGACCCAGTACTTC. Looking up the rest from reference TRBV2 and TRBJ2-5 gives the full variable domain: EPEVTQTPSHQVTQMGQEVILRCVPISNHLYFYWYRQILGQKVEFLVSFYNNEISEKSEIFDDQFSVERPDGSNFTLKIRSTKLEDSAMYFCASSRQGAGGETQYFGPGTRLLVL.

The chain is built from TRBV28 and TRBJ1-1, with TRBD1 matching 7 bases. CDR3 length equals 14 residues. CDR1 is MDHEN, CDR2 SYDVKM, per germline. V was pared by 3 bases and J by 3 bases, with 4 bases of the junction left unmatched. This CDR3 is CASSLGTVDTEAFF. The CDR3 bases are TGTGCCAGCAGTTTGGGGACAGTCGACACTGAAGCTTTCTTT. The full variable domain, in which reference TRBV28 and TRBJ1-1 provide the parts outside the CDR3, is DVKVTQSSRYLVKRTGEKVFLECVQDMDHENMFWYRQDPGLGLRLIYFSYDVKMKEKGDIPEGYSVSREKKERFSLILESASTNQTSMYLCASSLGTVDTEAFFGQGTRLTVV.

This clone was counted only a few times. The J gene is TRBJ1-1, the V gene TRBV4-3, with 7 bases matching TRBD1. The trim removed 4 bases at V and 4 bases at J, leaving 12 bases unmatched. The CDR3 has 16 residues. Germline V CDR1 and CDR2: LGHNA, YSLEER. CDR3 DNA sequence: TGCGCCAGCAGCCCTAGACAGGGATCTTTGGTCACTGAAGCTTTCTTT. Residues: CASSPRQGSLVTEAFF.

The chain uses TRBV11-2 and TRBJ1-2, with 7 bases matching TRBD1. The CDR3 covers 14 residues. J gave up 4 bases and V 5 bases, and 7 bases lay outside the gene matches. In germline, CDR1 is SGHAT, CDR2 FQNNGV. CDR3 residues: CASSPLGTAYGYTF. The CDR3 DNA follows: TGTGCCAGCAGCCCCCTAGGGACAGCCTATGGCTACACCTTC.

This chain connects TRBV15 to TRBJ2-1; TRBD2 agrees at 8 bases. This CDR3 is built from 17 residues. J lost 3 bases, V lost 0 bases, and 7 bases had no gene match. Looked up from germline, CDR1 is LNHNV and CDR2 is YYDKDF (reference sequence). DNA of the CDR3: TGTGCCACCAGCAGAGATCGGGCGGCGGGGGGCTACAATGAGCAGTTCTTC. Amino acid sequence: CATSRDRAAGGYNEQFF.

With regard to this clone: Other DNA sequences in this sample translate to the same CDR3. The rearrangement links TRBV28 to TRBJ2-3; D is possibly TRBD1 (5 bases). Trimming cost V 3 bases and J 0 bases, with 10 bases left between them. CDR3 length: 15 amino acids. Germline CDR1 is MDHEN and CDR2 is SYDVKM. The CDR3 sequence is CASSFPTVSTDTQYF. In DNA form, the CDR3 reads TGTGCCAGCAGTTTCCCGACAGTTAGCACAGATACGCAGTATTTT.

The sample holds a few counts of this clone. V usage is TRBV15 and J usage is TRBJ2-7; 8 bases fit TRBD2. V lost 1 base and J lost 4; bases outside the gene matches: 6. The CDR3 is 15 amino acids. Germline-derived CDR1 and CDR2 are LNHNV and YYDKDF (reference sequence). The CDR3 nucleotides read TGTGCCACCAGCAGAGCGGCGGGGGGCAGGTACGAGCAGTACTTC. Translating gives CATSRAAGGRYEQYF.

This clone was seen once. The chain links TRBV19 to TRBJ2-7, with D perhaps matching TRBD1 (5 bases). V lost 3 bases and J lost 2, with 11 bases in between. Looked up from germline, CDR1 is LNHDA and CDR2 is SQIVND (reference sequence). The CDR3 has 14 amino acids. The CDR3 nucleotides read TGTGCCAGTAGTATCCGCAGGGATCCCTACGAGCAGTACTTC. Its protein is CASSIRRDPYEQYF.

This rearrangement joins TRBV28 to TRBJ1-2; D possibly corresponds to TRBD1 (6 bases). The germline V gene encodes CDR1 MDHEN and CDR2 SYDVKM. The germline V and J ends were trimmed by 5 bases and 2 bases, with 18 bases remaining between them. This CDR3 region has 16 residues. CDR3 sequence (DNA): TGTGCCAGCAGTCCCCAACGGGGGGCAGGAAACTATGGCTACACCTTC. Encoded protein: CASSPQRGAGNYGYTF.

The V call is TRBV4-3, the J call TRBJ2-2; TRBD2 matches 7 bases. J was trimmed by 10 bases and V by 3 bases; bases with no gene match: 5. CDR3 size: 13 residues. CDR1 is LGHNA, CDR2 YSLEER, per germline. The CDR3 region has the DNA TGCGCCAGCAGCCAGGGACTAAGGGAGGAGCTGTTTTTT. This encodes CASSQGLREELFF.

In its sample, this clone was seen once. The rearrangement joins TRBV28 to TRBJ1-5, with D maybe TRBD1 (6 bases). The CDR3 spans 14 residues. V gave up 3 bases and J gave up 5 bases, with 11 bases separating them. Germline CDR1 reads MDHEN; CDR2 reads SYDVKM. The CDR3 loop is CASSFEQGYQPQHF. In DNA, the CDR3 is TGTGCCAGCAGTTTCGAACAGGGATATCAGCCCCAGCATTTT. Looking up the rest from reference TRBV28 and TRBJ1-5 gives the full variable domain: DVKVTQSSRYLVKRTGEKVFLECVQDMDHENMFWYRQDPGLGLRLIYFSYDVKMKEKGDIPEGYSVSREKKERFSLILESASTNQTSMYLCASSFEQGYQPQHFGDGTRLSIL.

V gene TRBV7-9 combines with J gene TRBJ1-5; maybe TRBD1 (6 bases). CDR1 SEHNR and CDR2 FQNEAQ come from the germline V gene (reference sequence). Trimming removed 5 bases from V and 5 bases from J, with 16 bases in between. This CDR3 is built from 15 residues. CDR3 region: CASSPWGGADQPQHF. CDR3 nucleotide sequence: TGTGCCAGCAGCCCATGGGGGGGCGCGGATCAGCCCCAGCATTTT.

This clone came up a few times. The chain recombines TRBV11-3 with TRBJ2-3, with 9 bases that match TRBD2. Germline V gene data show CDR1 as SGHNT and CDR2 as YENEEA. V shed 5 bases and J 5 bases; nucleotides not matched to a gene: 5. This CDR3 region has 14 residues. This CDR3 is CASSGGGAEDTQYF. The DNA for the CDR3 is TGTGCCAGCAGCGGCGGGGGGGCTGAAGATACGCAGTATTTT.

CDR3 DNA: TGTGCCAGCAGCGTGGGCCTGGGGCCGGAAAATGAGCAGTTCTTC. Its translation: CASSVGLGPENEQFF. The chain recombines TRBV9 with TRBJ2-1; TRBD1 is a possible D gene (5 bases). The CDR3 contains 15 residues. Germline V lookup: CDR1 SGDLS, CDR2 YYNGEE. Trimming stripped 2 bases from V and 7 bases from J, with 16 bases between.

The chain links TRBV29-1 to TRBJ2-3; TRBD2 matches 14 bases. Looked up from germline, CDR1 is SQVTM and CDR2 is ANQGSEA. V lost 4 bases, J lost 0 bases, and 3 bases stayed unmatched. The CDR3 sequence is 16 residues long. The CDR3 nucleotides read TGCAGCGTTGCTGGGACTAGCGGGAGCAGCACAGATACGCAGTATTTT. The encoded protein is CSVAGTSGSSTDTQYF.

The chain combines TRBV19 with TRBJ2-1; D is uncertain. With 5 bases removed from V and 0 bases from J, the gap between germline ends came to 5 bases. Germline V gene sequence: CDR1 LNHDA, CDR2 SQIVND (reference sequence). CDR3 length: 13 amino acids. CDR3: CASSPSSYNEQFF. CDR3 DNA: TGTGCCAGTAGTCCGAGCTCCTACAATGAGCAGTTCTTC.

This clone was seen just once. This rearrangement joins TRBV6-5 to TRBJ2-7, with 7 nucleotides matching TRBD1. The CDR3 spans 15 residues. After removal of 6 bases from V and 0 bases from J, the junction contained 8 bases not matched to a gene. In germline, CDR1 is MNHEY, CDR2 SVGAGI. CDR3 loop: CASSHDRESSYEQYF. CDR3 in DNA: TGTGCCAGCAGCCACGACAGGGAGAGCTCCTACGAGCAGTACTTC.

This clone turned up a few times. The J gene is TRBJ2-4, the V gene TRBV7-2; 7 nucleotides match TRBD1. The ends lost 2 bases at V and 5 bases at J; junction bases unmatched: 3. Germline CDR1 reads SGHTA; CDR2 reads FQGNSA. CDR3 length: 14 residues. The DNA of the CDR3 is TGTGCCAGCAGCTTACACAGGGGAGAAAACATTCAGTACTTC. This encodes CASSLHRGENIQYF. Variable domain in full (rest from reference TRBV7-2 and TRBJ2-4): GAGVSQSPSNKVTEKGKDVELRCDPISGHTALYWYRQSLGQGLEFLIYFQGNSAPDKSGLPSDRFSAERTGGSVSTLTIQRTQQEDSAVYLCASSLHRGENIQYFGAGTRLSVL.

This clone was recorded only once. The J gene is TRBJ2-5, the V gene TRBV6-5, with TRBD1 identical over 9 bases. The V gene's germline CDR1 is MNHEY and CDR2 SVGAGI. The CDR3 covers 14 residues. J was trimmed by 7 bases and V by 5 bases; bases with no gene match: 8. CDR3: CASSPWTGAATQYF. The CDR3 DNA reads TGTGCCAGCAGTCCATGGACAGGGGCTGCGACCCAGTACTTC.